This TCR beta chain was recorded in a study of blood T cell repertoires in COVID-19. Generated by immunoSEQ multiplex PCR, the TCRdb table keeps only in-frame clones and is missing some. This table has 360,000 or so clones, about 90% appearing once. The germline V gene has CDR1 SNHLY and CDR2 FYNNEI. J lost 3 bases, V lost 9 bases, and 1 base had no gene match. This CDR3 contains 13 residues. Sequenced: PBMCs or T cells enriched from blood (not recorded which). V and J are TRBV2 and TRBJ2-3; 12 nucleotides agree with TRBD2. The receptor was isolated from a woman in her thirties who had recovered from COVID-19. CDR3 sequence reads: CARTSGRTDTQYF. CDR3 bases: TGTGCCAGGACTAGCGGGAGAACAGATACGCAGTATTTT. The variable domain in full, with the rest retrieved from reference TRBV2 and TRBJ2-3, is EPEVTQTPSHQVTQMGQEVILRCVPISNHLYFYWYRQILGQKVEFLVSFYNNEISEKSEIFDDQFSVERPDGSNFTLKIRSTKLEDSAMYFCARTSGRTDTQYFGPGTRLTVL.